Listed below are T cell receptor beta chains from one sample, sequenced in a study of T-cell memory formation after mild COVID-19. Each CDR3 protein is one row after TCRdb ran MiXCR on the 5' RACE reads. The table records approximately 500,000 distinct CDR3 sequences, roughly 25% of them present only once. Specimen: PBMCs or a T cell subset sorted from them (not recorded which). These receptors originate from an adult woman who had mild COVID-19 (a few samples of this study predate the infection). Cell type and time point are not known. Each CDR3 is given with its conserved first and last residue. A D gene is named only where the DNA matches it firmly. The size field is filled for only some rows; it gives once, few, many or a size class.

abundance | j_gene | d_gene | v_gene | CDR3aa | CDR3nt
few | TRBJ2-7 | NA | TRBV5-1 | CASSLDSRIHYEQYF | TGCGCCAGCAGCTTGGACAGCCGTATTCACTACGAGCAGTACTTC
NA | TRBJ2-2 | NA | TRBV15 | CATSRVEGGAGELFF | TGTGCCACCAGCAGAGTGGAGGGGGGAGCCGGGGAGCTGTTTTTT
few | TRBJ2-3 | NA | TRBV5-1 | CASSFAGPSEDTQYF | TGCGCCAGCAGCTTCGCGGGACCCTCGGAGGATACGCAGTATTTT
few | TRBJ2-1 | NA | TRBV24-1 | CATSGPEGVAYNEQFF | TGTGCCACCAGTGGCCCCGAGGGCGTGGCCTACAATGAGCAGTTCTTC
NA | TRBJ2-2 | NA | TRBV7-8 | CASSLWGARTGELFF | TGTGCCAGCAGCTTATGGGGGGCCCGCACCGGGGAGCTGTTTTTT
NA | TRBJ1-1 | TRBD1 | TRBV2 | CASSESSSTGDTEAFF | TGTGCCAGCAGTGAATCATCTTCGACAGGGGACACTGAAGCTTTCTTT
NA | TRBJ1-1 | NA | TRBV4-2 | CASSQDRGRSTAEAFF | TGTGCCAGCAGCCAAGATAGGGGTCGTTCGACAGCTGAAGCTTTCTTT
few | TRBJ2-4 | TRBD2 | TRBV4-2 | CASSQVGGDLAKNIQYF | TGTGCCAGCAGCCAAGTGGGAGGGGACCTAGCCAAAAACATTCAGTACTTC
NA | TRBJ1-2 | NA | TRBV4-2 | CASSRSRRGTANYGYTF | TGTGCCAGCAGCCGCTCGAGAAGGGGGACTGCTAACTATGGCTACACCTTC
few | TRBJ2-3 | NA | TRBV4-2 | CASSQEGTGWWDTQYF | TGTGCCAGCAGCCAAGAAGGTACAGGGTGGTGGGATACGCAGTATTTT
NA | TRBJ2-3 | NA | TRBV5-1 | CASSGGGYSDTQYF | TGCGCCAGCAGCGGGGGGGGCTACTCAGATACGCAGTATTTT
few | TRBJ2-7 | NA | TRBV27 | CASSDYQVYEQYF | TGTGCCAGCAGTGATTATCAGGTCTACGAGCAGTACTTC
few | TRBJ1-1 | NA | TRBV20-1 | CSARGFGKNTEAFF | TGCAGTGCTAGAGGGTTCGGGAAGAACACTGAAGCTTTCTTT
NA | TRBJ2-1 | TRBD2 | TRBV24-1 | CATSDLGTSGRAGSYNEQFF | TGTGCCACCAGTGATTTAGGGACTAGCGGGAGGGCTGGCTCCTACAATGAGCAGTTCTTC
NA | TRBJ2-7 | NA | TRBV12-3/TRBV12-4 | CASSPLGALRQYEQYF | TGTGCCAGCAGCCCCCTGGGGGCCCTGCGCCAGTACGAGCAGTACTTC
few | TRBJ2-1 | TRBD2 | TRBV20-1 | CSAREGASGAYNEQFF | TGCAGTGCTAGAGAGGGCGCTAGCGGGGCCTACAATGAGCAGTTCTTC
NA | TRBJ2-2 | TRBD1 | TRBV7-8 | CASSLARGQGITANTGELFF | TGTGCCAGCAGCTTAGCGCGGGGACAGGGCATCACGGCGAACACCGGGGAGCTGTTTTTT
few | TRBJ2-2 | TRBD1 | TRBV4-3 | CASSHAPQGDYTGELFF | TGCGCCAGCAGCCACGCCCCACAGGGGGACTACACCGGGGAGCTGTTTTTT
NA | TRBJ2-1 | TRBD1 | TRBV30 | CAFSGQAHNEQFF | TGTGCCTTTTCGGGACAGGCCCACAATGAGCAGTTCTTC
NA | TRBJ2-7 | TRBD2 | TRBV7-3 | CASSLREGGTYEQYF | TGTGCCAGCAGCTTAAGGGAGGGAGGTACCTACGAGCAGTACTTC
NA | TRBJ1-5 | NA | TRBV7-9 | CASSLGLLTGGDSNQPQHF | TGTGCCAGCAGCTTAGGGCTCCTGACAGGCGGTGATAGCAATCAGCCCCAGCATTTT
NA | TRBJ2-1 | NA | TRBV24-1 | CATSDPQRVGSEQFF | TGTGCCACCAGTGATCCCCAGCGGGTAGGAAGTGAGCAGTTCTTC
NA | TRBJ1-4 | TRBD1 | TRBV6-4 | CASSESAGGPNEKLFF | TGTGCCAGCAGTGAATCGGCAGGGGGACCTAATGAAAAACTGTTTTTT
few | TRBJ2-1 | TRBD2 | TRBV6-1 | CASRKRGSSYNEQFF | TGTGCCAGCAGGAAGCGGGGGAGCTCCTACAATGAGCAGTTCTTC
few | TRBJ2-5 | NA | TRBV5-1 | CASSDSGYQETQYF | TGCGCCAGCAGCGACTCAGGGTACCAAGAGACCCAGTACTTC
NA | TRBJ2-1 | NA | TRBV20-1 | CSASGTSVHNEQFF | TGCAGTGCTAGCGGGACCTCTGTCCACAATGAGCAGTTCTTC
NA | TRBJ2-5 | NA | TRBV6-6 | CASQVQEQETQYF | TGTGCCAGCCAGGTGCAGGAGCAAGAGACCCAGTACTTC
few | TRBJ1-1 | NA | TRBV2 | CASRGGGSGTEAFF | TGTGCCAGCAGGGGAGGAGGAAGCGGGACTGAAGCTTTCTTT
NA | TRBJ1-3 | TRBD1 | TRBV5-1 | CASSPTGGAEGNTIYF | TGCGCCAGCAGCCCGACAGGGGGCGCGGAAGGAAACACCATATATTTT
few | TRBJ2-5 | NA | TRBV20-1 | CSASASLGGTQYF | TGCAGTGCGTCGGCTAGCCTGGGGGGGACCCAGTACTTC